This TCR beta chain was retrieved from a study of regulatory T cells in long-lasting Graves disease. As for time point: newly diagnosed GD, antithyroid drugs for less than 3 months. The TCR library was made from RNA extracted from PBMCs. Graves' disease diagnoses followed American Thyroid Association guidelines. CDR3 regions were amplified by Arm-PCR using iRepertoire HTBI primers to build TCR beta libraries. TCRdb re-analysed the multiplex PCR reads in MiXCR, keeping a single row per CDR3 protein. The table lists around 250,000 distinct CDR3 sequences, approximately 20% of them singletons, with over 20% in the top ten. This clonotype was recorded many times. V was clipped by 2 bases and J by 2 bases, with 16 bases between them. The V gene's germline CDR1 is MNHEY and CDR2 SVGAGI. This CDR3 spans 16 amino acids.

The chain is built from TRBV6-5 and TRBJ2-7; D may be TRBD1 or TRBD2 (7 bases each). Sequenced here: peripheral blood mononuclear cells (PBMCs), sampled at new diagnosis, from a patient treated with antithyroid drugs. This TCR derives from a female donor with Graves disease. The CDR3 reads CASSYPGGQWAYEQYF. In nucleotides, the CDR3 is TGTGCCAGCAGTTACCCGGGGGGACAGTGGGCCTACGAGCAGTACTTC.